Included here is one T cell receptor (beta chain) sequence, with context. Its cognate antigen is unknown. This entry comes from a study of T cell repertoires in cytomegalovirus infection. Background on the study: Both a matching HLA type and CMV infection were indicated by public TCR beta signatures.

Whole-study results and caveats: Across the ex vivo response, the dominant clonotypes were HLA-C-restricted CMV-specific TCR beta clonotypes. Carriers of CMV plus the relevant HLA were identified by cumulative public TCR beta family frequency.

TCRdb processed the reads anew with MiXCR; each CDR3 protein has one entry. This sample yields hundreds of thousands of distinct CDR3 sequences, of which roughly 30% are seen a single time; roughly an eighth belongs to the top ten. This CDR3 region has 13 residues. Per the germline V gene, CDR1 is ENHRY and CDR2 is SYGVKD. J gave up 5 bases and V 4 bases, and 1 base lay outside the gene matches. Sequenced material: PBMCs. The V gene is TRBV10-3, the J gene TRBJ2-5, with 10 bases fitting TRBD2. This receptor was obtained from a human donor in good health (CMV status not recorded). Some clones in this sample may be carry-over from other donors' samples. This CDR3 reads CAISATSGETQYF. In nucleotides, the CDR3 is TGTGCCATCAGTGCGACTAGCGGGGAGACCCAGTACTTC.